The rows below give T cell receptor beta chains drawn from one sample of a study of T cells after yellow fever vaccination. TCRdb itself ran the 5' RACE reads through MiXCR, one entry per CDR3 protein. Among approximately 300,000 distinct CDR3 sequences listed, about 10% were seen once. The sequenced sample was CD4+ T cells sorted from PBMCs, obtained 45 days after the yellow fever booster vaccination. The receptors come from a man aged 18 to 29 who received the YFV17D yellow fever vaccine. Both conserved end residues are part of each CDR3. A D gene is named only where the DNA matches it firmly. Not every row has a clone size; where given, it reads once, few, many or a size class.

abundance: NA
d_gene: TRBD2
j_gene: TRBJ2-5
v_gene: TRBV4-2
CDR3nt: TGTGCCAGCAGCCAGGACCGGACTAGCGGGGGGGAGACCCAGTACTTC
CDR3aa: CASSQDRTSGGETQYF

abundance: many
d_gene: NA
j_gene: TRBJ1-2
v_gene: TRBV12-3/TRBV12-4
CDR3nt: TGTGCCAGCAGTTTAAGGGCCAACTATGGCTACACCTTC
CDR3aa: CASSLRANYGYTF

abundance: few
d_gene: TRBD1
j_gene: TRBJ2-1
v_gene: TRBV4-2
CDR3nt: TGTGCCAGCAGTAACCCGGGACAGGGAAACAATGAGCAGTTCTTC
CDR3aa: CASSNPGQGNNEQFF

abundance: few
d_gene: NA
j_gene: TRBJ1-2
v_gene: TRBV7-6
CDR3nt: TGTGCCAGCAGCTTAGAACAGGGCAATGGCTACACCTTC
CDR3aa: CASSLEQGNGYTF

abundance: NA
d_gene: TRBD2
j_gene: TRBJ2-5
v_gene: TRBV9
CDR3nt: TGTGCCAGCAGCGTAGGAATAGCGGGGGCCCCTAGCTTC
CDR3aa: CASSVGIAGAPSF

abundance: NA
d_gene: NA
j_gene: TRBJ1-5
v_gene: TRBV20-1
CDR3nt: TGCAGTGCTAGCTCAGTTCGCAATCAGCCCCAGCATTTT
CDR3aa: CSASSVRNQPQHF

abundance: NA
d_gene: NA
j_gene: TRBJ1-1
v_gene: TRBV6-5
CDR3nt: TGTGCCAGCAGGAGATTGAAAGGGGGGAACACTGAAGCTTTCTTT
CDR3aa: CASRRLKGGNTEAFF

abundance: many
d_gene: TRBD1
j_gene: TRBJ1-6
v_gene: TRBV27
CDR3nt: TGTGCCAGCAGTGCCCAGGGGGGCGCTGGGACACCCCTCCACTTT
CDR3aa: CASSAQGGAGTPLHF

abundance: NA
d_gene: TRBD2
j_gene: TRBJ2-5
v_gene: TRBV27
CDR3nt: TGTGCCAGCAGTTTCGTGCGGGGGGCGTGGGAGACCCAGTACTTC
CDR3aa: CASSFVRGAWETQYF

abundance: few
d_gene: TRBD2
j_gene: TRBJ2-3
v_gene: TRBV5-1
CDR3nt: TGCGCCAGCAGCTTGGCGGGACTAGGAGGAACAGATACGCAGTATTTT
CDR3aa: CASSLAGLGGTDTQYF

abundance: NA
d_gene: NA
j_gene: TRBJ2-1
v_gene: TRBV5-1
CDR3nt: TGCGCCAGCAGCTTGATGCAGTCCTACAATGAGCAGTTCTTC
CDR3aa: CASSLMQSYNEQFF

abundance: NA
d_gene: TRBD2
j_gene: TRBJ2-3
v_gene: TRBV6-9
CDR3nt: TGTGCCAGCAGCCTCCCCGCCGGGAGGGACACAGATACGCAGTATTTT
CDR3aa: CASSLPAGRDTDTQYF

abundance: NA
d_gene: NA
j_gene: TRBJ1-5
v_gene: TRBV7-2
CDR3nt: TGTGCCAGCAGCCCCTCCAGGGGCCGAGGTCAGCCCCAGCATTTT
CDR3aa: CASSPSRGRGQPQHF

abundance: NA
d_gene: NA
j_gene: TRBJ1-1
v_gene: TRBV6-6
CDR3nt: TGTGCCAGCAGTTACTCGGGGAGGAACACTGAAGCTTTCTTT
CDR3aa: CASSYSGRNTEAFF

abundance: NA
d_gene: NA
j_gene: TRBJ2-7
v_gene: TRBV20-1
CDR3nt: TGCAGTGCTAGAGAGAACAGGTTCGTCGGCGAGCAGTACTTC
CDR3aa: CSARENRFVGEQYF

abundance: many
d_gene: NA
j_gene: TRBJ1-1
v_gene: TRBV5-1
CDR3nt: TGCGCCAGCAGAGCTGGACGAAATGGGTTTGCTTTCTTT
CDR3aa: CASRAGRNGFAFF

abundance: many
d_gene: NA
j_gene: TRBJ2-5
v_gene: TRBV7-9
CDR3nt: TGTGCCAGCAGCTTACGAGGTAGCGGAGGAGAGACCCAGTACTTC
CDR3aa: CASSLRGSGGETQYF

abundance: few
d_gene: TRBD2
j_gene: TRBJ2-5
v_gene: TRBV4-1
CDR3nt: TGCGCCAGCAGCCAAGAAGCCGGGACTAGCTACCTCTTGGGCGAGACCCAGTACTTC
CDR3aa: CASSQEAGTSYLLGETQYF

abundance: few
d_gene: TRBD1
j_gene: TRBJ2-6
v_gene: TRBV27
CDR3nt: TGTGCCACCTTAAATAGGGCCGGGACAGGGGGCTCTGGGGCCAACGTCCTGACTTTC
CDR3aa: CATLNRAGTGGSGANVLTF

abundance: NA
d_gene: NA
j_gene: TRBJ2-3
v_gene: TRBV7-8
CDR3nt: TGTGCCAGCAGACCGGACTTCACAGATACGCAGTATTTT
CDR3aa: CASRPDFTDTQYF

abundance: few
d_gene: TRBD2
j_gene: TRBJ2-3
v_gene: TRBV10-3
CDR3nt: TGTGCCATCAGTGAGTCGCTCCGGGGATGGGGAGGGGATACGCAGTATTTT
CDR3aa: CAISESLRGWGGDTQYF

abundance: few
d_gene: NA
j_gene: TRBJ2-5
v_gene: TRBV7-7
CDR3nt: TGTGCCAGCAGCTTGGGGGTCGGATCTCAAGAGACCCAGTACTTC
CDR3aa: CASSLGVGSQETQYF

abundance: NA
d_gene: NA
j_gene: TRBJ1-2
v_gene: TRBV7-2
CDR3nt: TGTGCCAGCAGCCCCTGGGGCAGGGTGGGTGGCTACACCTTC
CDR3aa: CASSPWGRVGGYTF

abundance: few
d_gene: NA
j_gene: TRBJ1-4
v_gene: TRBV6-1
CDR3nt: TGTGCCAGCAGTGACATACAGAGTGCAACTAATGAAAAACTGTTTTTT
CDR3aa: CASSDIQSATNEKLFF

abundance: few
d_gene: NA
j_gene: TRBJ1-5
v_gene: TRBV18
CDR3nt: TGTGCCAGCTCGCGGGGGCGCGATCAGCCCCAGCATTTT
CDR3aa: CASSRGRDQPQHF

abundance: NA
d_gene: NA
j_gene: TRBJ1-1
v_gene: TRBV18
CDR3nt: TGTGCCAGCTCACCAGGTACGGGCACAGCTAACACTGAAGCTTTCTTT
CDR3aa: CASSPGTGTANTEAFF

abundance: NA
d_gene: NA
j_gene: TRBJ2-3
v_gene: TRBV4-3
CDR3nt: TGCGCCAGCAGCCAAGTGGGACTGTCAGATACGCAGTATTTT
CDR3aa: CASSQVGLSDTQYF